This T cell receptor beta chain was recovered during a study of cytomegalovirus exposure and HLA in healthy donors. Study-level points and caveats: V- and J-gene trimming in TCR beta was tied to a missense DCLRE1C variant by an analysis performed later.

A word on this clone: Antigen specificity is unknown.

V lost 6 bases and J 7 bases, leaving 13 bases between the germline ends. The CDR3 has 12 amino acids. Germline V gives CDR1 MNHEY, CDR2 SMNVEV (reference sequence). There were likely unrecorded immune exposures, though donors were nominally healthy when sampled. PCR was performed using 60 Vbeta and 13 Jbeta primers. TCRdb's table, derived via immunoSEQ multiplex PCR, lists solely in-frame clones and lacks some. Here the sample spans about 130,000 clones, around 81% being singletons. The sequence came from a man in his late teens or twenties in good health and CMV-seronegative. This chain links TRBV27 with TRBJ2-7; D is unresolved. The sequenced sample was PBMCs. CDR3 nucleotides: TGTGCCAGCAGCCACAGCCTCAATGAGCAGTACTTC. Translating it yields CASSHSLNEQYF.